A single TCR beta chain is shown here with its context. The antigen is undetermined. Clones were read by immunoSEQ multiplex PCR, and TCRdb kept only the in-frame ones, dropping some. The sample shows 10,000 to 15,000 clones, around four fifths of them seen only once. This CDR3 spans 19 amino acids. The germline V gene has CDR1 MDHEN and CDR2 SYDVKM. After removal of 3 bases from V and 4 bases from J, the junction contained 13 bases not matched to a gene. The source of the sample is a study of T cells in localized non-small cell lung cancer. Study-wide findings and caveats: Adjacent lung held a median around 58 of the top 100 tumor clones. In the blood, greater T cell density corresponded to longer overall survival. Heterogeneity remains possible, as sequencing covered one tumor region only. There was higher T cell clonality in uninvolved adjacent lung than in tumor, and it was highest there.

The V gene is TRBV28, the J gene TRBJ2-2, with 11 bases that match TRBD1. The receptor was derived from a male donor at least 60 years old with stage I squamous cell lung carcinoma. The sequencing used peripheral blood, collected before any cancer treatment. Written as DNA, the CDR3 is TGTGCCAGCAGTTTGCCCTCCGGACAGGGGGCTTGGGGCACCGGGGAGCTGTTTTTT. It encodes CASSLPSGQGAWGTGELFF.